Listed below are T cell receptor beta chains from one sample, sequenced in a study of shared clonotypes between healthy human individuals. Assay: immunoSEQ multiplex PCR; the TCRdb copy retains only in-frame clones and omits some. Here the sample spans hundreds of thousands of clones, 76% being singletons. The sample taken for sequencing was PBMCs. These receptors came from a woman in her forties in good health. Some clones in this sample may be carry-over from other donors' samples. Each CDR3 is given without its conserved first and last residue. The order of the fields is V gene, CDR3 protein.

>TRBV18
ASSPEFNTEAF
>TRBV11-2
ASRGRLADPTMNTGELF
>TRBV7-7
ASSGSGLYNEQF
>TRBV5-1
ASSLGQGIGEQY
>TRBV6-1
ASSERGEAF
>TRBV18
ASSSGLAGVTDTQY
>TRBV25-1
ASSEHSSQPQH
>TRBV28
ASTYAYEQY
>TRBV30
AWSAIPQGSNEKLF
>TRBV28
ASSLLPGTYEQY
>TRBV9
ASSVGAKWYEQY
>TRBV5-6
ASSSRGAYATNEKLF
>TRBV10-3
AISEGDTGELF
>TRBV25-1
ASSDLRSGQANGYT
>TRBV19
ASGMDAYNEQF
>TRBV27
ASNSPLAGDYEQY
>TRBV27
ASSPGTGNTEAF
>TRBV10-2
ASREIAGETYEQY
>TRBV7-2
ASSSYGGTSGSDTQY
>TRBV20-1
SASTWDEQF
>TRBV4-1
ASSQDLGPGGRAGEQF
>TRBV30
AWNSRGRLGTEAF
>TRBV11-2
ASSSGLAGVSQY
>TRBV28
ASNGPFANIQY
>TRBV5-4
ASSLDPSMNTGELF
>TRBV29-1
SVEHEGQNTGELF
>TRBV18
ASSPRTGALYEQY
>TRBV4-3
ASSPQPGAVEKLF
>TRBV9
ASTPTGSGTYEQY